The T cell receptor (beta chain) under discussion was sequenced for a study of blood T cell repertoires in COVID-19. As for the study in general: Samples of COVID-19 (acute and convalescent) were obtained from the United States, Italy and Spain. T cells, B-cell-depleted T cells, or PBMCs supplied cDNA or gDNA.

This CDR3 contains 16 residues. V was cut by 5 bases and J by 3 bases, with 17 bases left in between. The germline V gene encodes CDR1 LNHDA and CDR2 SQIVND (reference sequence). This clone has more than one count but fewer than ten. Authors' data handling: From reference gene primer amplification, estimates of nucleated cell counts were derived. Sequencing used immunoSEQ multiplex PCR; TCRdb keeps in-frame clones, though not all of them. The V and J calls and the clone size are those of that table, but D and trimming were determined from the DNA. Seen here are about 250,000 clones, approximately 90% observed once, and the top ten hold under 4%.

Material: peripheral blood. The chain is built from TRBV19 and TRBJ2-1; D uncertain. The clonotype comes from a young man with active or convalescent COVID-19. CDR3 residues: CASSRSRSLNYNEQFF. CDR3 DNA sequence: TGTGCCAGTAGTCGGTCCCGGAGCCTCAACTACAATGAGCAGTTCTTC.